The clone carrying this T cell receptor (beta chain) came up many times. Sequencing was performed with immunoSEQ multiplex PCR; in TCRdb, only in-frame clones are kept and a portion is missing. The table shows hundreds of thousands of clones, with over 75% occurring only once. The data belong to a study of blood T cell repertoires in COVID-19. Sequencing was done on a sample of peripheral blood. The source of this sequence is a human donor in a cohort sampled during active COVID-19.

CDR3 bases: TGTGCCAGCACGAGGGTGATACCGCCTGAAGCTTTCTTT. Protein sequence: CASTRVIPPEAFF. The chain recombines TRBV28 with TRBJ1-1; D gene ambiguous. V lost 7 bases and J 6 bases, leaving 15 bases between the germline ends. Per the germline V gene, CDR1 is MDHEN and CDR2 is SYDVKM. This CDR3 has 13 residues.